Described below is a single T cell receptor (beta chain) sequence and its context. Sequencing used immunoSEQ multiplex PCR; TCRdb keeps in-frame clones, though not all of them. The data hold roughly 300,000 clones, with about 87% observed a single time. This specimen belongs to a study of blood T cell repertoires in COVID-19. V trimming: 5 bases; J trimming: 2 bases; junction bases outside the gene matches: 13. The CDR3 consists of 16 residues. Germline CDR1 and CDR2: GTSNPN and SVGIG (reference sequence). Material for sequencing was PBMCs or T cells enriched from blood (not recorded which). V and J are TRBV30 and TRBJ2-5; 8 bases match TRBD2. The source of this sequence is a woman between 25 and 40 years old who had recovered from COVID-19. The CDR3 sequence is CAWGIFSGGVQETQYF. CDR3 DNA sequence: TGTGCCTGGGGGATTTTCAGCGGGGGTGTGCAAGAGACCCAGTACTTC.